Given below is one T cell receptor beta chain in context. Its cognate antigen has yet to be identified. No base quality values were provided; no much bigger clone lies one nucleotide off. TCRbeta CDR3 regions were amplified from genomic DNA using the immunoSEQ Assay, a bias-controlled multiplex PCR. Under the source paper's analysis protocol: The number of nucleated cells in each sample was estimated from the amplification of reference gene primers within the assay. Sequence reads were collapsed and filtered to measure the absolute abundance of every unique TCRbeta CDR3 rearrangement. For each sample, productive Simpson clonality was calculated as the square root of Simpson's diversity index across productive rearrangements. Held by TCRdb, this immuneACCESS table contains in-frame sequences only and omits some clones. Under half of the omission traces to an unresolved V gene where checked; the cause of the rest is unknown. The DNA gave D and trimming, while V, J and clone size come from that table. Here the sample has about 160,000 clones; approximately 90% occur a single time. The leading ten clones occupy 6.5% to 8% of the sample.

This entry is derived from a study of blood T cell repertoires in COVID-19 (dated by TCRdb to 2018 to 2021). In the study overall: Samples covering the acute and convalescent phases of COVID-19 were provided by collaborators in the United States, Italy and Spain. Sample metadata almost always included a de-identified subject ID, COVID-19 status, age in years and sex. Deeply sampled blood TCRbeta repertoires from subjects exposed to, actively infected with, or recovered from COVID-19 were included in the dataset. Samples were obtained from the ongoing ImmuneRACE study (first 160 participants) and from 1,254 subjects provided by 6 global collaborators. HLA class I and class II types, where available, came from metadata supplied by the sample provider rather than from assay-based typing. The prospective study material was composed of cDNA or gDNA derived from T cells, B-cell-depleted T cells, or PBMCs. The repertoires were made available in a free public database intended to serve as a resource for research on the immune response to SARS-CoV-2. The full study reports these points: Clinical and demographic metadata were provided uncurated, with the amount varying by source and participant.

Enrolling through a virtual design, the prospective study's participants ranged in age from about 18 to 89 years and lived across about two dozen United States geographic areas. To assign participants to cohorts, the prospective study relied on clinical history that participants themselves reported in a screening survey and a study questionnaire. ImmuneRACE Cohort 3 recovered participants were defined by two consecutive negative NP/OP PCR tests, healthcare professional clearance, or symptom resolution. Each participant in the prospective study had whole blood, serum and a nasopharyngeal or oropharyngeal swab collected by mobile phlebotomists. Additional blood draws and questionnaires over an approximately 2-month period could optionally be provided by prospective study participants. Before DNA extraction, prospective study blood samples were shipped either frozen or at room temperature. The clonotype was recovered from a woman aged 50 to 60 who had recovered from COVID-19. Sequencing used PBMCs or T cells enriched from blood (not recorded which).

This receptor has the CDR3 CASRDTRAGYEQYF. Read as DNA, the sequence is TGTGCCAGCAGGGACACCAGGGCCGGCTACGAGCAGTACTTC. The sequence is built from TRBV18 and TRBJ2-7; a tentative D call is TRBD1 (6 bases match). Sequences KGHSH (CDR1) and LQKENI (CDR2) are obtained from the germline V gene. The CDR3 sequence holds 14 residues, the cysteine and phenylalanine included. Only the CDR3 part of the read is kept: 42 bases, read in frame from the first base. Deletion took 8 bases off V and 3 bases off J, with a span of 17 bases between the germline ends.